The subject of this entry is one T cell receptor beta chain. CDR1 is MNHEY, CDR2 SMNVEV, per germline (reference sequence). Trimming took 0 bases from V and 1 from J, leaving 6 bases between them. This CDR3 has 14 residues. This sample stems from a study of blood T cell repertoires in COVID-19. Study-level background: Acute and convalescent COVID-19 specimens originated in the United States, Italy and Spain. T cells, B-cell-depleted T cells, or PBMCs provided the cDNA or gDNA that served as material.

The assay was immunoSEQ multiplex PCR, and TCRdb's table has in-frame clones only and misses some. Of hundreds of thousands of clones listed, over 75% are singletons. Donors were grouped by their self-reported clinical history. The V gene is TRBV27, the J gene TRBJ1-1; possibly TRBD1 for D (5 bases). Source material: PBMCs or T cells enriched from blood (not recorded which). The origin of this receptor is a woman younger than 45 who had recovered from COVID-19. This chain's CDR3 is CASSLSGGNTEAFF. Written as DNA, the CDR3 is TGTGCCAGCAGTTTATCCGGGGGGAACACTGAAGCTTTCTTT.